This entry lists 21 T cell receptor beta chains sequenced from one sample in a study of OX40 agonist ivuxolimab in advanced cancers. Sequenced by immunoSEQ multiplex PCR; TCRdb stores in-frame clones only, minus some. The sample shows tens of thousands of clones, about 84% of them seen only once. The sequencing here drew on CD4+ or CD8+ T cells sorted from blood, taken in a trial of the OX40 agonist ivuxolimab. These receptors came from an adult with an advanced solid tumor such as melanoma, head and neck, liver or kidney cancer.

This chain links TRBV7-9 with TRBJ2-5, with D maybe TRBD1 (6 bases). The CDR3 totals 14 residues. Germline V CDR1 and CDR2: SEHNR, FQNEAQ (reference sequence). V was pared by 5 bases and J by 11 bases, with 21 bases between. CDR3 loop: CASSPGVFNREQYF. The DNA for the CDR3 is TGTGCCAGCAGCCCAGGGGTGTTCAACAGGGAGCAGTACTTC. Full variable domain (outside the CDR3, taken from reference TRBV7-9 and TRBJ2-5): DTGVSQNPRHKITKRGQNVTFRCDPISEHNRLYWYRQTLGQGPEFLTYFQNEAQLEKSRLLSDRFSAERPKGSFSTLEIQRTEQGDSAMYLCASSPGVFNREQYFGPGTRLLVL.

CDR3 amino acids: CASSQGTGGGTEAFF. CDR3 bases: TGCGCCAGCAGCCAAGGTACAGGGGGTGGGACTGAAGCTTTCTTT. This chain uses TRBV4-1 with TRBJ1-1; 8 bases line up with TRBD1. With V trimmed by 1 base and J by 5 bases, 6 bases remained unmatched. Germline V CDR1 and CDR2: MGHRA, YSYEKL. The length of the CDR3 is 15 residues.

In this sample, this clone turned up once. The chain links TRBV10-1 to TRBJ2-2, with D unclear. V was trimmed by 5 bases and J by 0 bases, leaving 7 bases between them. This CDR3 region has 14 residues. CDR1 and CDR2 from the germline V gene are WNHNN and SYGVQD (reference sequence). The CDR3 DNA follows: TGCGCCAGCAGTCGTCAGTCGAACACCGGGGAGCTGTTTTTT. Translation: CASSRQSNTGELFF.

This sequence joins TRBV7-3 and TRBJ2-1, with unresolved D. This CDR3 is 15 amino acids long. Germline CDR1 and CDR2: SGHTA and FQGTGA. The V and J ends lost 2 bases and 0 bases respectively, with 8 bases between them. In DNA form, the CDR3 reads TGTGCCAGCAGCTTAGCGGTAGGCTCCTACAATGAGCAGTTCTTC. Protein product: CASSLAVGSYNEQFF. The full variable domain, rest sourced from reference TRBV7-3 and TRBJ2-1, is GAGVSQTPSNKVTEKGKYVELRCDPISGHTALYWYRQSLGQGPEFLIYFQGTGAADDSGLPNDRFFAVRPEGSVSTLKIQRTERGDSAVYLCASSLAVGSYNEQFFGPGTRLTVL.

The chain is built from TRBV6-5 and TRBJ1-2, with D unclear. This CDR3 is built from 14 residues. Germline lookup yields CDR1 MNHEY and CDR2 SVGAGI. Trimming cost V 10 bases and J 2 bases, with 17 bases left between them. The CDR3 loop is CATPWTLSNYGYTF. The CDR3 region has the DNA TGTGCCACACCTTGGACCCTTTCGAACTATGGCTACACCTTC.

The V gene is TRBV5-6, the J gene TRBJ2-5; TRBD1 is a possible D gene (5 bases). The DNA end favors TRBJ2-7, so the J call may be wrong. In germline, CDR1 is SGHDT, CDR2 YYEEEE. This CDR3 spans 12 amino acids. CDR3 in DNA: TGTGCCAGCAGATACCAGGGCTACGAGCAGTACTTC. Its translation is CASRYQGYEQYF.

The table lists this clone with a few counts. In nucleotides, the CDR3 is TGTGCCAGCAGCTTAGGCGCGGAGGGACGGAATCAGCCCCAGCATTTT. This codes for CASSLGAEGRNQPQHF. This chain joins TRBV13 and TRBJ1-5, with D possibly TRBD1 on 5 matching bases. CDR1 is PRHDT and CDR2 is FYEKMQ in the germline V gene (reference sequence). V was shortened by 0 bases and J by 4 bases, with 13 bases between the two germline ends. This CDR3 comprises 16 residues.

The chain has TRBV7-2 and TRBJ2-5; 9 nucleotides line up with TRBD2. The CDR3 runs to 15 residues. Germline values: CDR1 SGHTA, CDR2 FQGNSA. The V segment lost 1 base and the J segment 5 bases; nucleotides outside the gene matches: 5. CDR3 sequence: CASSLVGGGAETQYF. CDR3 nucleotides: TGTGCCAGCAGCTTAGTCGGCGGGGGGGCGGAGACCCAGTACTTC.

V gene TRBV10-3 combines with J gene TRBJ2-2, with D perhaps given as TRBD1 or TRBD2 (6 bases each). Trimming cost V 0 bases and J 6 bases, with 8 bases left between them. The CDR3 has 14 amino acids. Per germline, CDR1 ENHRY and CDR2 SYGVKD. The CDR3: CAISESGGPGELFF. CDR3 sequence (DNA): TGTGCCATCAGTGAGTCGGGGGGCCCCGGGGAGCTGTTTTTT.

The chain links TRBV29-1 to TRBJ2-1; TRBD1 matches at 7 bases. Trimming at V came to 0 bases and at J to 9 bases, leaving 11 bases not matched to a gene. From germline, CDR1 is SQVTM and CDR2 ANQGSEA. The CDR3 spans 15 residues. In DNA, the CDR3 is TGCAGCGTTGAAGATCTGGCAGGGGGTAGGGGTGAGCAGTTCTTC. It yields the protein CSVEDLAGGRGEQFF.

In its sample, this clone was seen once. The gene calls are TRBV13 and TRBJ1-2; 8 positions agree with TRBD1. Germline loops: CDR1 PRHDT, CDR2 FYEKMQ (reference sequence). V lost 9 bases and J lost 6; bases outside the gene matches: 9. The CDR3 has 13 amino acids. The CDR3 nucleotides read TGTGCCAGTCGTTCACAGGGGGGCCATGGCTACACCTTC. Residues: CASRSQGGHGYTF.

The V gene is TRBV7-6, the J gene TRBJ2-3, with 9 bases matching TRBD1. The CDR3 runs to 17 residues. The V and J ends lost 4 bases and 6 bases, in that order; junction bases with no gene match: 14. Germline V gene sequence: CDR1 SGHVS, CDR2 FNYEAQ. The CDR3 coding sequence is TGTGCCAGCAGCTACACAGGGGGCGTTCGTGTCTCCGATACGCAGTATTTT. It encodes CASSYTGGVRVSDTQYF.

CDR3 sequence reads: CASSEGVRAGGPNEQFF. CDR3 DNA: TGTGCCAGCAGCGAAGGGGTTAGAGCGGGAGGCCCCAATGAGCAGTTCTTC. The chain combines TRBV4-2 with TRBJ2-1; 9 bases are a match to TRBD2. This CDR3 is built from 17 residues. V lost 5 bases and J lost 6; bases outside the gene matches: 14. Germline-derived CDR1 and CDR2 are LGHNA and YNFKEQ.

This sequence joins TRBV19 and TRBJ1-5; D is possibly TRBD1 (5 bases). The CDR3 is 15 amino acids. V was pared by 2 bases and J by 6 bases, with 14 bases between. Germline assignment: CDR1 LNHDA and CDR2 SQIVND (reference sequence). In DNA form, the CDR3 reads TGTGCCAGTAGTATATGGGGCGGGACGGGTCAGCCCCAGCATTTT. It encodes CASSIWGGTGQPQHF.

The V and J genes are TRBV4-2 and TRBJ2-2; 7 nucleotides line up with TRBD2. The CDR3 runs 16 residues. In germline, CDR1 is LGHNA, CDR2 YNFKEQ. J gave up 5 bases and V 6 bases, and 12 bases lay outside the gene matches. Here the CDR3 DNA reads TGTGCCAGCAGACAGACGGAGACAGCGGGGACCGGGGAGCTGTTTTTT. Translation: CASRQTETAGTGELFF.

CDR3 DNA sequence: TGTGCCAGCAGTGACCTGGGGACAGGGGTTGGGGCCAACGTCCTGACTTTC. Translating it yields CASSDLGTGVGANVLTF. The rearrangement joins TRBV25-1 to TRBJ2-6; 10 bases match TRBD1. The CDR3 has 17 residues. Germline V gene lookup returns CDR1 MGHDK and CDR2 SYGVNS. The V and J ends lost 3 bases and 3 bases, in that order; junction bases with no gene match: 5. Full variable domain (rest looked up from reference TRBV25-1 and TRBJ2-6): EADIYQTPRYLVIGTGKKITLECSQTMGHDKMYWYQQDPGMELHLIHYSYGVNSTEKGDLSSESTVSRIRTEHFPLTLESARPSHTSQYLCASSDLGTGVGANVLTFGAGSRLTVL.

This clone has more than one count but fewer than ten. The chain is built from TRBV6-1 and TRBJ1-3; D unclear. Germline CDR1 reads MNHNS; CDR2 reads SASEGT. Between the trimmed V and J ends, which lost 2 bases and 0 bases, there was a span of 8 bases. CDR3 length: 15 residues. CDR3 sequence (DNA): TGTGCCAGCAGTGAACTACAGTTCTCTGGAAACACCATATATTTT. It is translated as CASSELQFSGNTIYF.

CDR3: CATSRDGLAGGRNEQFF. The CDR3 nucleotides are TGTGCCACCAGCAGAGACGGACTAGCGGGGGGGCGGAATGAGCAGTTCTTC. The genes are TRBV15 and TRBJ2-1; 15 bases match TRBD2. Germline CDR1 and CDR2: LNHNV and YYDKDF (reference sequence). J gave up 7 bases and V 0 bases, and 4 bases lay outside the gene matches. The CDR3 runs 17 residues.

V gene TRBV19 combines with J gene TRBJ2-3; weak D call: TRBD2 (5 bases). Trimming took 2 bases from V and 2 from J, leaving 8 bases between them. This CDR3 spans 14 amino acids. CDR1 LNHDA and CDR2 SQIVND come from the germline V gene (reference sequence). The DNA of the CDR3 is TGTGCCAGTAGTATAAGAGGACTCACAGATACGCAGTATTTT. Amino acids: CASSIRGLTDTQYF.

DNA of the CDR3: TGTGCCAGCAGCTTGGAACACACAGATACGCAGTATTTT. Translating it yields CASSLEHTDTQYF. This chain uses TRBV5-8 with TRBJ2-3, with D hard to call. Germline loops: CDR1 SGHTS, CDR2 YDEGEE. The CDR3 sequence is 13 residues long. V lost 0 bases, J lost 2 bases, and 4 bases lay in between.

This clone was counted only a few times. Additional DNA sequences in this sample encode the identical CDR3. The CDR3 DNA reads TGTGCCAGCAGCTTCCTGAACACCGGGGAGCTGTTTTTT. Translated: CASSFLNTGELFF. The chain links TRBV7-2 to TRBJ2-2; unclear D gene. Germline V gives CDR1 SGHTA, CDR2 FQGNSA. This CDR3 is 13 amino acids long. V lost 3 bases and J 1 base, leaving 3 bases between the germline ends.